This paragraph covers one T cell receptor beta chain sequence. The target antigen is unknown. The data stem from a study of brain metastases from non-small cell lung cancer. The germline CDR1 and CDR2 sequences are SGHDN and FVKESK. Trimming took 1 base from V and 1 from J, leaving 13 bases between them. The CDR3 is 16 residues long. This table comes from immunoSEQ multiplex PCR, and its TCRdb copy is limited to in-frame clones, with some not included. The table includes about 800 clones, about 88% detected once. Study-wide findings and caveats: T-cell clones appeared expanded in about 60% of brain metastases relative to matched primary tumors.

The chain links TRBV14 to TRBJ1-1; D gene unclear. The sample was primary lung tumor tissue. The receptor comes from a donor over 35 with non-small cell lung cancer. CDR3 nucleotides: TGTGCCAGCAGCCAAGGTAGGGAAATCGGGAACACTGAAGCTTTCTTT. Its protein is CASSQGREIGNTEAFF. Drawing the rest from reference TRBV14 and TRBJ1-1, the complete variable domain is EAGVTQFPSHSVIEKGQTVTLRCDPISGHDNLYWYRRVMGKEIKFLLHFVKESKQDESGMPNNRFLAERTGGTYSTLKVQPAELEDSGVYFCASSQGREIGNTEAFFGQGTRLTVV.